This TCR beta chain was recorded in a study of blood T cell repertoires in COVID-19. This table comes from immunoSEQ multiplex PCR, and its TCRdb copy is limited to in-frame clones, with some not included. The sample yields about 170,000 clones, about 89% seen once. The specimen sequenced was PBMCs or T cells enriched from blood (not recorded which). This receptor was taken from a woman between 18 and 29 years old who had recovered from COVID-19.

Here the CDR3 reads CASSLSYEQFF. In nucleotides, the CDR3 is TGTGCCAGCTCACTTAGCTATGAGCAGTTCTTC. This chain joins TRBV18 and TRBJ2-1; no reliable D call. Between the trimmed V and J ends, which lost 4 bases and 8 bases, there was a span of 6 bases. The CDR3 is 11 residues long. Looked up from germline, CDR1 is KGHSH and CDR2 is LQKENI.